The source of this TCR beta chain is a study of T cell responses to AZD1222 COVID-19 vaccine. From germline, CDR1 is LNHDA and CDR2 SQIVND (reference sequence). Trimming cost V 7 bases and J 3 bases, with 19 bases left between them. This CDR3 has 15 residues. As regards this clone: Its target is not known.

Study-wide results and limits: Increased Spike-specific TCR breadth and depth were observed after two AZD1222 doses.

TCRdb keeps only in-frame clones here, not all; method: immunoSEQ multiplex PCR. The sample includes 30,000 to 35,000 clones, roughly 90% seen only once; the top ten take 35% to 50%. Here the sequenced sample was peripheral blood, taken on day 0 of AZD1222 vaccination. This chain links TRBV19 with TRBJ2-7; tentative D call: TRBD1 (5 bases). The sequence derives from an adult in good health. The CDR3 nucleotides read TGTGCCAGTAAAACAGGCGACCAACCTTACTACGAGCAGTACTTC. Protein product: CASKTGDQPYYEQYF.